Listed here is a single TCR beta chain. Its cognate antigen has yet to be identified. No base-level quality is on record; no much larger clone is a single base apart. This sample was included in a study of cytomegalovirus exposure and HLA in healthy donors listed by TCRdb under 2017. Looking at the study overall: In an earlier analysis of roughly 500 of the donors, approximately 260 Gb of sequence data and 100 million or so unique TCR beta sequences from about 190 million T cells were reported. Approximately 310 gigabases of sequencing data and roughly 90 million unique TCR sequences were included in an early release covering about 700 HLA-typed donors. The genetic ancestry cluster associated with self-reported Caucasian donors included 80% to 90% of the roughly 410 genotyped donors. The study aimed to test whether cataloging public T cell receptors could reveal signatures of past pathogen exposure. Using immunosequencing, the study profiled T cell repertoires from 500 to 800 subjects and related those repertoires to cytomegalovirus serostatus. A separate validation cohort of roughly 110 different subjects was used in addition to the roughly 640-subject first cohort. The study combined high-throughput TCR immunosequencing, statistical association of individual TCRs with disease status, and machine learning to predict cytomegalovirus infection status. A later analysis re-examined previously published TCR beta repertoires from hundreds of donors and added high-resolution HLA genotyping to investigate patterns of TCR occurrence. The later analysis used no new phenotypic data to find candidate immune exposures, relying instead on TCR beta sequences and their occurrence across donors. An earlier analysis of some 500 of the donors used high-throughput TCR beta sequencing to judge whether each TCR beta V gene segment behaved as functional or pseudogenic. Alongside the repertoire data, information on donor age, sex, ethnicity and CMV serostatus was compiled. In a later genetic analysis, genome-wide SNP genotypes for about 55% of the roughly 700 donors were used, and that subset was treated as a discovery cohort. Every discovery cohort repertoire had been produced on one sequencing platform. HLA typing covered class I and class II loci at four-digit resolution. The number of donors typed differed by locus, with roughly 629-640 for A, B, C, DRB1 and DQB1, over 500 for DQA1, 606 for DPA1, and some 470 for DPB1. About five DR-DQ haplotypes were treated as single units for association and clustering because of strong linkage in the cohort. Among almost 400 genotyped donors of the cohort, an average of 235,054 unique TCR beta nucleotide sequences were sequenced per donor, roughly 20% of them non-productive. What the authors observed across the whole study: A later analysis associated about 18,000 TCR beta sequences with specific HLA alleles at a false discovery rate of 0.05. Because some donors lacked HLA typing at each locus, the association tests relied only on the typed subset. Most CMV-associated TCR beta chains appeared to be HLA-restricted in a later analysis, and the HLA associations seemed to be driven largely by CMV exposure. The authors suggested that the approach could potentially be extended to other disease states and immunological phenotypes. Compared with equally common non-associated chains, HLA-associated TCR beta chains in a later analysis were more clonally expanded and had lower generation probabilities. According to a later analysis, parvovirus B19, influenza, CMV and Epstein-Barr virus appeared linked to several top co-occurrence clusters. Correlated functional status among segregating V segments might be attributable to linkage disequilibrium, but an unknown experimental factor could not be ruled out. For the cohort, immune exposure information was limited to CMV serostatus. Because counts were too low, around 18 rarely observed V segments, including chromosome 9 orphons, were left out of the earlier analysis of 500 to 650 of the donors. A later genetic analysis associated a missense DCLRE1C variant with V-gene and J-gene trimming of TCR beta chains, and an independent cohort replicated the association. Only TCR beta chains were sequenced in this cohort, and the absence of alpha or paired-chain data limited detectable features. A later analysis found that TCR association rates varied across HLA loci, with DRB1 alleles showing the most associated TCRs and HLA-C alleles the fewest. A further reported finding was that TCR beta sequences accurately predicted the HLA-A and HLA-B alleles for most subjects in the first cohort. A later genetic analysis reported fewer N-insertions in productive TCRs among donors in an Asian-associated ancestry cluster than the approximately 700-donor mean. A cluster of highly shared sequence variants was judged likely to represent a technical artifact of the sequencing pipeline. Most TCR sequences were observed very rarely across donors, whereas some public TCRs were present in many individuals. When HLA alleles, especially DR and DQ, strongly co-occurred, TCR associations were difficult to assign to individual alleles. In vitro tests confirmed that three of the cytomegalovirus-associated TCR beta chains recognize cytomegalovirus antigens. Broadly in line with IMGT annotations, most TCR beta V segments showed up in productive rearrangements about 87% or about 30% of the time in an earlier analysis of 450 to 600 of the donors. The study gave a list of under 200 TCR beta chains associated with cytomegalovirus. Some IMGT-functional V segments, including TRBV6-2 and TRBV6-3, could not be told apart with the 87-base-pair reads, so those segments were excluded. The presence/absence analyses assumed that sequencing depth was roughly uniform across donors, and that assumption may not be true. The classifier was reported to diagnose cytomegalovirus status with high specificity and sensitivity in both the original and validation cohorts.

The receptor library was made with the immunoSEQ multiplex PCR assay. The multiplex PCR relied on a mix of 60 forward primers for TCR Vbeta segments and 13 reverse primers for TCR Jbeta segments. The CDR3 region of rearranged TCR beta genes was amplified from genomic DNA by a multiplex PCR assay. On the Illumina HiSeq System, the amplified TCR beta libraries were sequenced as 87-base-pair reads. On the authors' methods: A later analysis counted some 80 million unique TCR beta chains across the 670 or so repertoires, and 9.5 million to 11 million of these chains were shared by at least two donors. Raw reads were error-corrected and collapsed into unique sequences by a nearest-neighbor algorithm in which closely related sequences were merged to remove PCR and sequencing errors. CDR3 sequences were aligned to IMGT reference sequences to assign V, D and J gene segments. For a sequence to be retained, a match of at least six nucleotides was required to both a V gene segment and a J gene segment. Rearrangements were called productive when the CDR3 lacked stop codons and stayed in frame with V and J; all others were non-productive. Following IMGT convention, CDR3 was defined as the stretch from the second conserved V-encoded cysteine to the conserved J-encoded phenylalanine. In an earlier analysis of approximately 500 of the donors, sequences lacking an unambiguous match to a single V gene segment were excluded. In an earlier analysis of several hundred of the donors, V segments were called functional above 56.7% productive rearrangements and were called segregating when the between-donor standard deviation exceeded 5%. A statistical classification framework was built for diagnosing cytomegalovirus status from the catalog of TCR beta chain sequences. In a later analysis, TCR nucleotide sequences were compared against IMGT/GENE-DB human TR gene sequences so that V and J genes could be assigned. A later analysis assigned CDR3 sequences and most-parsimonious VDJ recombination scenarios with the TCRdist pipeline. A later analysis defined each TCR beta chain by its CDR3 amino acid sequence plus V-gene family, and excluded reads lacking a unique V-gene family. In a later analysis, a few hundred highly shared, low-generation-probability nucleotide sequences were removed to address suspected cross-contamination and a sequencing artifact. A later analysis calculated a clonal expansion index for each public chain from normalized within-repertoire ranks of inferred template counts. A later analysis computed generation probabilities with a VDJ recombination model fitted to out-of-frame rearrangements, and checked the results against IGoR. A later analysis scored TCR-TCR, TCR-HLA and TCR-CMV co-occurrence with hypergeometric tests, applying a repertoire-size bias correction to TCR pairs. False discovery rates were estimated in a later analysis by permuting HLA or CMV assignments 20 times. In a later analysis, co-occurring TCRs were grouped using DBSCAN, with TCRdist sequence similarity added in when clustering inside HLA-allele-positive subsets. Repertoires with fewer than 30,000 or more than 120,000 public chains, plus five repertoires with anomalous nucleotide sharing, were excluded from co-occurrence clustering. TCRdb mirrors the immuneACCESS table, restricted to in-frame sequences. Some clones are absent from its copies; in checked studies, under half trace to an unresolved V gene, and the reason for the others is unknown. The DNA was the basis for D and trimming; V, J and clone size are from that table. This sample gives about 86,000 clones in total; approximately 78% of them show up just once. The ten largest clones capture roughly 2.5% of the sample.

As encoded in the germline V gene, CDR1 is MNHNS while CDR2 is SASEGT. The CDR3 covers 13 residues, taking in both the cysteine and the phenylalanine. Only the CDR3 region is kept as DNA, spanning 39 bases read in frame from base 1. After removal of 6 bases from V and 7 bases from J, the junction retains 8 bases not matched to a gene. The cohort comprised approximately 700 healthy bone marrow donors. Cohort members were all nominally healthy when sampled, although unrecorded immune exposures were likely present. The donor tested CMV seropositive and was one of the 289 seropositive cohort members. A peripheral blood sample was provided by each donor, and peripheral blood mononuclear cells were used for TCR beta sequencing. The Qiagen DNeasy Blood Extraction Kit was used to extract genomic DNA from the blood cell samples.

The receptor was derived from a male donor in good health and CMV-seropositive. Sequencing was done on a sample of PBMCs. The chain joins TRBV6-1 to TRBJ2-5, with 7 bases matching TRBD1. CDR3 protein: CASSAPGQMTQYF. The base sequence is TGTGCCAGCAGCGCGCCGGGACAGATGACCCAGTACTTC.